This entry concerns a single T cell receptor beta chain. The specificity of this receptor is unknown. Base qualities are not recorded, but no much larger clone differs from it by a single base. TCR beta CDR3 regions were amplified from RNA transcripts. A first-round RT-PCR of the TCR CDR3 used the HTBI primer set with the Qiagen OneStep RT-PCR kit. Libraries were constructed in a second round of multiplex PCR, after which size selection and purification were carried out. The libraries were sequenced on an Illumina HiSeq2000 using paired-end 100 bp reads. On the authors' methods: Raw data were processed with SOAPnuke, discarding reads with adapters, uncalled bases, mean Phred below 15, or no exact constant-primer or identifier match. High-quality paired reads were merged with COPE v1.2.5, and unique nucleotide sequences were defined as clonotypes. Clonotypes were aligned to IMGT TRBV, TRBD and TRBJ reference segments using MiTCR v1.1. Analysis was restricted to V-J combinations with a frequency above 0.0001, which covered 99.2% of repertoires. A TCS score was defined as the ratio of F50 (clonal expansion) to E x V (chaos), with BLOSUM62-based TCRdist applied between CDR3 peptides within each V-J. Welch's t-statistics and random forest reduced fewer than 550 V-J features to fewer than 15, which were used in a naive Bayes classifier (R e1071). The public reads were run again by TCRdb, first through fastp at Q25 and then through MiXCR, and only productive beta chains were kept. All rows with the same CDR3 protein become a single entry with the most common DNA and genes. For this entry, the V and J calls and clone size follow TCRdb and not the study's own pipeline. This sample comprises 450,000 to 650,000 distinct CDR3 sequences, 20% of them detected only once. Around 27% of the sample comes from the top ten.

Based on the germline V gene (reference sequence), the CDR1 and CDR2 sequences are DFQATT and SNEGSKA. The junction shows trimming of 3 bases on V and 0 bases on J, and the gene matches do not reach 4 bases of it. There are 14 amino acids in the CDR3, from cysteine to phenylalanine inclusive. The read is trimmed to its CDR3 DNA, 42 bases read in frame from base 1. Graves' hyperthyroidism was defined as stable when no progression to ophthalmopathy occurred over 18 months of follow-up. The hyperthyroidism patients were between 18 and 65 years old and newly diagnosed, with a disease duration of less than 2 months. Exclusion was applied to patients with uncontrolled infections, other autoimmune diseases, pregnancy or lactation. Diagnoses were based on clinical symptoms, serum thyroxine and TRAb, thyroid ultrasound and orbital computed tomography. PBMCs were separated from approximately 10 ml of fresh peripheral blood using Ficoll-Paque density gradient centrifugation. Total RNA was extracted using Trizol reagent, and RNA quality was assessed on an Agilent 2100 Bioanalyzer.

The data derive from a study of T cells in Graves' hyperthyroidism and ophthalmopathy (dated by TCRdb to between 2018 and 2020). Concerning the study at large: Peripheral blood samples were taken at the time of initial diagnosis, prior to any treatment. Thyroid tissue and blood T-cell repertoires from six Graves' hyperthyroidism patients were also compared in the study. According to the paper, TCR Vbeta CDR3 sequencing was carried out on 135 peripheral blood samples, which came from approximately 41 ophthalmopathy, roughly 75 hyperthyroidism and roughly 17 progressor patients. Following sampling, methimazole starting at 30 mg daily was given to hyperthyroidism patients, and high-dose intravenous methylprednisolone was given to ophthalmopathy patients. For training and testing, the 100 or so patients in the discovery cohort were randomly divided in a 7:3 ratio. TCR V-J signatures able to tell the groups apart were searched for in a discovery cohort of 95 to 100 patients, of whom around 42 had Graves' ophthalmopathy and under 65 had stable Graves' hyperthyroidism. Prospective prediction of ophthalmopathy was tested in an independent validation cohort of some 19 hyperthyroidism patients and 15 to 17 patients who later progressed to ophthalmopathy. Here is what the overall study found, with its caveats: In validation, the model predicted progression to ophthalmopathy with 65% to 71% sensitivity and roughly 75% specificity, a median of about six months before onset. Most expanded thyroid clonotypes (frequency above 0.001) were also detected in blood, suggesting blood repertoires may reflect thyroid immune responses. In cross-validation, a model built on a 13 V-J signature told ophthalmopathy apart from stable hyperthyroidism with 85% to 90% sensitivity and around 81% specificity, and in testing the same model reached 80%/75%. No statistical method was used to set the sample size in advance, and investigators knew the group allocation.

The rearrangement joined TRBV20-1 to TRBJ1-1, with 7 bases in between that match TRBD1. Sample: blood. The source of this sequence is a man in his late teens or twenties with Graves' hyperthyroidism. The DNA sequence is given as TGCAGTGCTAGTTGGGGACAGATGAACACTGAAGCTTTCTTT. Its protein product is CSASWGQMNTEAFF.